This TCR beta chain originates from a study of T cells after yellow fever vaccination. Whole-study context: Fractions containing few cells were prepared with SMART-Seq v4 Ultra Low Input. General observations from the study: Weaker, the secondary response had a peak occurring faster, on day 5 versus 15.

TCR cDNA was made by 5'RACE template switching, adding a universal primer site and UMIs. TCRdb fed the 5' RACE reads into MiXCR, producing one record per CDR3 protein. The data hold about 29,000 distinct CDR3 sequences, with 5% to 6% observed a single time. This clonotype was counted at least ten times. What it binds is not known. The CDR3 length is 15 residues. Germline assignment: CDR1 MNHEY and CDR2 SVGEGT. Between the trimmed V and J ends, which lost 0 bases and 1 base, there was a span of 4 bases. Source: CD8+ T cells sorted from PBMCs, taken 10 days after the yellow fever booster vaccination. The genes are TRBV6-2 or TRBV6-3 and TRBJ2-6; D ambiguous. This clonotype was obtained from a man in his thirties or forties who received the YFV17D yellow fever vaccine. The CDR3 loop reads CASSYSISGANVLTF. For the CDR3, the DNA is TGTGCCAGCAGTTACTCGATTTCTGGGGCCAACGTCCTGACTTTC.